This T cell receptor beta chain emerged from a study of T cells in Graves' hyperthyroidism and ophthalmopathy (dated by TCRdb to between 2019 and 2020). General notes on the study: Peripheral blood was sampled at the time of initial diagnosis, prior to any treatment. A discovery cohort of roughly 100 patients, about 40 with Graves' ophthalmopathy and 55 to 60 with stable Graves' hyperthyroidism, was used to find distinguishing TCR V-J signatures. Prospective prediction of ophthalmopathy was tested in an independent validation cohort of 18 to 20 hyperthyroidism patients and some 17 patients who later progressed to ophthalmopathy. The roughly 100 discovery patients were randomly divided into training and test sets at a 7:3 ratio. In addition, the study compared T-cell repertoires in thyroid tissue and in blood from roughly six Graves' hyperthyroidism patients. After sampling, hyperthyroidism patients received methimazole starting at 30 mg daily, and ophthalmopathy patients received high-dose intravenous methylprednisolone. The paper reports TCR Vbeta CDR3 sequencing of fewer than 150 peripheral blood samples: approximately 41 ophthalmopathy, about 75 hyperthyroidism and approximately 17 progressor patients.

The TCR beta CDR3 regions were amplified from RNA transcripts. For the first round of RT-PCR on the TCR CDR3, the HTBI primer set was used together with the Qiagen OneStep RT-PCR kit. Libraries were constructed in a second round of multiplex PCR, after which size selection and purification were performed. Paired-end sequencing of the libraries was performed with 100 bp reads on an Illumina HiSeq2000. The authors processed their data as follows. SOAPnuke was used to process the raw data, removing reads that contained adapters or uncalled bases, had a mean Phred below 15, or lacked an exact match to the constant primer or identifier. COPE v1.2.5 was used to merge high-quality paired reads, and clonotypes were defined as unique nucleotide sequences. MiTCR v1.1 was used to align the clonotypes against IMGT TRBV, TRBD and TRBJ reference segments. Analysis was restricted to V-J combinations with a frequency above 0.0001, which covered roughly 99% of repertoires. The TCS score was defined as F50 (clonal expansion) divided by E x V (chaos), with BLOSUM62-based TCRdist calculated between CDR3 peptides within each V-J. Welch's t-statistics and random forest reduced 450 to 600 V-J features to 13, which were used in a naive Bayes classifier (R e1071). TCRdb itself trimmed the public reads at Q25 with fastp, ran MiXCR and retained productive beta chains. All rows with the same CDR3 protein become a single entry with the most common DNA and genes. TCRdb's processing, not the authors' own work, is the source of the V and J calls. The sample table shows about 420,000 distinct CDR3 sequences, and approximately 14% are seen once. Roughly 13% of the sample is held by the ten biggest clonotypes.

What the work shows at the level of the full study, not this receptor alone: Most expanded thyroid clonotypes (frequency above 0.001) were also detected in blood, suggesting blood repertoires may reflect thyroid immune responses. A model built on a 13 V-J signature distinguished ophthalmopathy from stable hyperthyroidism, reaching approximately 89% sensitivity and 81% to 83% specificity in cross-validation and 80%/75% in testing. In validation, the model predicted progression to ophthalmopathy with roughly 70% sensitivity and about 72% specificity, a median of 6.5 months before onset. No statistical method was used to fix the sample size in advance, and group allocation was not hidden from the investigators.

Reading the germline V gene gives CDR1 SGHVS and CDR2 FNYEAQ. The V end gives up 8 bases and the J end 4 bases, leaving 6 bases in the junction not matched to a gene. Including the terminal cysteine and phenylalanine, the CDR3 comprises 14 residues. The retained sequence is limited to the CDR3, 42 bases, with the frame set at the first base. This clonotype was observed at least ten times. Its binding antigen is unknown. Base qualities are not recorded, but no much larger clone differs from it by a single base. Stable Graves' hyperthyroidism was defined as no progression to ophthalmopathy during 18 months of follow-up. Hyperthyroidism patients were aged 18 to 65 years and newly diagnosed, with disease duration of less than 2 months. The study excluded patients with uncontrolled infections, other autoimmune diseases, pregnancy or lactation. Clinical symptoms, serum thyroxine and TRAb, thyroid ultrasound, and orbital computed tomography formed the basis for the diagnoses. PBMCs were isolated from about 9 ml of fresh peripheral blood by Ficoll-Paque density gradient centrifugation. Total RNA was extracted with Trizol reagent, and quality was checked on an Agilent 2100 Bioanalyzer.

This TCR was sampled from a young woman with Graves' hyperthyroidism. The sample consisted of blood. The V and J genes are TRBV7-6 and TRBJ2-1; 9 bases in the junction line up with TRBD1. This receptor carries the CDR3 CASRSGTGYNEQFF. In nucleotide form, the sequence is TGTGCCAGCCGATCCGGGACAGGGTACAATGAGCAGTTCTTC.